A selection of T cell receptor beta chains follows, all from one sample in a study of shared clonotypes between healthy human individuals. TCRdb's copy holds only in-frame clones and misses some; the assay was immunoSEQ multiplex PCR. This sample yields about a million clones, of which about 80% are seen a single time; 0.7% to 0.95% belongs to the top ten. Specimen: memory CD4+ T cells from PBMCs. These TCRs come from a man aged 18 to 29 in good health. Some clones in this sample may be carry-over from other donors' samples. CDR3s include the opening cysteine and the closing phenylalanine or tryptophan. Fields, in order: clone size, D gene, J gene, V gene, CDR3 DNA, CDR3 protein. A D gene is named only where the DNA matches it firmly. The size entry is marked missing in some rows and otherwise reads once, few, many or a size class.

abundance: .
d_gene: TRBD2
j_gene: TRBJ2-3
v_gene: TRBV7-8
CDR3nt: TGTGCCAGCAGTTTAAGGACTAGCGGGAGTAACCGGGCAGATACGCAGTATTTT
CDR3aa: CASSLRTSGSNRADTQYF

abundance: many
d_gene: .
j_gene: TRBJ1-5
v_gene: TRBV30
CDR3nt: TGTGCCTGGACTGCGGGTGTGAATCAGCCCCAGCATTTT
CDR3aa: CAWTAGVNQPQHF

abundance: .
d_gene: .
j_gene: TRBJ2-3
v_gene: TRBV5-6
CDR3nt: TGTGCCAGCAGCTTTTACAGGGAATGGACCACAGATACGCAGTATTTT
CDR3aa: CASSFYREWTTDTQYF

abundance: .
d_gene: .
j_gene: TRBJ1-2
v_gene: TRBV20-1
CDR3nt: TGCAGTCTCAGTAACTATGGCTACACCTTC
CDR3aa: CSLSNYGYTF

abundance: many
d_gene: .
j_gene: TRBJ2-1
v_gene: TRBV2
CDR3nt: TGTGCCTCCAAGGGGCAAACGGGCAATGAGCAGTTCTTC
CDR3aa: CASKGQTGNEQFF

abundance: .
d_gene: TRBD2
j_gene: TRBJ2-3
v_gene: TRBV5-4
CDR3nt: TGTGCCAGCAGCTTTAGGACTAGCGGTCGGGGGGATACGCAGTATTTT
CDR3aa: CASSFRTSGRGDTQYF

abundance: .
d_gene: .
j_gene: TRBJ2-1
v_gene: TRBV7-8
CDR3nt: TGTGCCAGCACCCGGGGGCAGGGCCGAATGGGCGAGCAGTTCTTC
CDR3aa: CASTRGQGRMGEQFF

abundance: once
d_gene: TRBD2
j_gene: TRBJ2-3
v_gene: TRBV30
CDR3nt: TGTGCCTGCTTGGGCTGTGCGGGAGAGAGGGGCACAGATACGCAGTATTTT
CDR3aa: CACLGCAGERGTDTQYF

abundance: .
d_gene: .
j_gene: TRBJ2-3
v_gene: TRBV5-6
CDR3nt: TGTGCCAGCAGCTTGGGTAGAGATACGCAGTATTTT
CDR3aa: CASSLGRDTQYF

abundance: .
d_gene: .
j_gene: TRBJ2-3
v_gene: TRBV6-5
CDR3nt: TGTGCCAGCAGACCCCCAGGGCACAGCACAGATACGCAGTATTTT
CDR3aa: CASRPPGHSTDTQYF

abundance: .
d_gene: .
j_gene: TRBJ2-3
v_gene: TRBV9
CDR3nt: TGTGCCAGCAGCGTAGGGGCCACAGATACGCAGTATTTT
CDR3aa: CASSVGATDTQYF

abundance: .
d_gene: .
j_gene: TRBJ2-1
v_gene: TRBV7-6
CDR3nt: TGTGCCAGCAGCTTAGTGGGTAATGAGCAGTTCTTC
CDR3aa: CASSLVGNEQFF

abundance: .
d_gene: .
j_gene: TRBJ2-7
v_gene: TRBV6-1
CDR3nt: TGTGCCAGCATGGGGCTGAGATCTAGGTTCGAGCAGTACTTC
CDR3aa: CASMGLRSRFEQYF

abundance: .
d_gene: TRBD1
j_gene: TRBJ1-3
v_gene: TRBV15
CDR3nt: TGTGCCACCAGCAGAGATCTCGCCAGGGGGCTTGGAAACACCATATATTTT
CDR3aa: CATSRDLARGLGNTIYF

abundance: .
d_gene: .
j_gene: TRBJ1-3
v_gene: TRBV19
CDR3nt: TGTGCCAGTAGTAAACAGATGAACACTGGAAACACCATATATTTT
CDR3aa: CASSKQMNTGNTIYF

abundance: .
d_gene: TRBD1
j_gene: TRBJ1-1
v_gene: TRBV28
CDR3nt: TGTGCCACCCTACACCGGGACAGAGGGGTAGCTTTCTTT
CDR3aa: CATLHRDRGVAFF

abundance: .
d_gene: TRBD1
j_gene: TRBJ1-5
v_gene: TRBV28
CDR3nt: TGTGCCAGCAGTCTCCCTTCGACAGGGACCCTTTACAGCAATCAGCCCCAGCATTTT
CDR3aa: CASSLPSTGTLYSNQPQHF

abundance: .
d_gene: .
j_gene: TRBJ1-1
v_gene: TRBV29-1
CDR3nt: TGCAGCTCGAGGCATGGTGCCACTGAAGCTTTCTTT
CDR3aa: CSSRHGATEAFF

abundance: .
d_gene: .
j_gene: TRBJ1-4
v_gene: TRBV6-5
CDR3nt: TGTGCCAGCAGCCAATGGAGGGCAACTAATGAAAAACTGTTTTTT
CDR3aa: CASSQWRATNEKLFF

abundance: .
d_gene: TRBD1
j_gene: TRBJ2-5
v_gene: TRBV6-1
CDR3nt: TGTGCCAGCAGAGGGACAGGGTTAGAGACCCAGTACTTC
CDR3aa: CASRGTGLETQYF